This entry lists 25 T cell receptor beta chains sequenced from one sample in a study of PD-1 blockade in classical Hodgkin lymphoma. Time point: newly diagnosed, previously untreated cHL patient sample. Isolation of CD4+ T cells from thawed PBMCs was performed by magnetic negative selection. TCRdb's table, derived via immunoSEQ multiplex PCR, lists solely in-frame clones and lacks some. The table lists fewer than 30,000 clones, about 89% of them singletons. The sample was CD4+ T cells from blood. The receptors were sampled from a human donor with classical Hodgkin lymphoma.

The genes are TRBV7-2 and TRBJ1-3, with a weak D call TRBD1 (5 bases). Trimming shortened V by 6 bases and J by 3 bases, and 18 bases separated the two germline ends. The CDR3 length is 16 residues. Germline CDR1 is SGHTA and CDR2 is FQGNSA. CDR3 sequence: CASSPPGGVFGNTIYF. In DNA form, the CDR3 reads TGTGCCAGCAGTCCGCCGGGGGGGGTTTTTGGAAACACCATATATTTT.

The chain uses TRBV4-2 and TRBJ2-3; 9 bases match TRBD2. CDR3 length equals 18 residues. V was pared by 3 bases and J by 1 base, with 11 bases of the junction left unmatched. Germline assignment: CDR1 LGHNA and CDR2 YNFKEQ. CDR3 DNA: TGTGCCAGCAGCCAGGACACCGGGACTAGCACAGGCACAGATACGCAGTATTTT. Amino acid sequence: CASSQDTGTSTGTDTQYF.

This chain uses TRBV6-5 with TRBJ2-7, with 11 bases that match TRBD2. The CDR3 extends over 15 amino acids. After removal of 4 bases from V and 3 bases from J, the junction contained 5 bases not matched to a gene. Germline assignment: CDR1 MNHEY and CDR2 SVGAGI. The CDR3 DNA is TGTGCCAGCAGTTTGACCGGGACTAGCGGCTACGAGCAGTACTTC. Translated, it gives CASSLTGTSGYEQYF.

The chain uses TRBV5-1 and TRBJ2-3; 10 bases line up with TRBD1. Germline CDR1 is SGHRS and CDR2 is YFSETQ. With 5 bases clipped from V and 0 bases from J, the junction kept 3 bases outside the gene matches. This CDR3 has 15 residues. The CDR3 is CASSWTGGSTDTQYF. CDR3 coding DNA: TGCGCCAGCAGTTGGACAGGGGGGAGCACAGATACGCAGTATTTT.

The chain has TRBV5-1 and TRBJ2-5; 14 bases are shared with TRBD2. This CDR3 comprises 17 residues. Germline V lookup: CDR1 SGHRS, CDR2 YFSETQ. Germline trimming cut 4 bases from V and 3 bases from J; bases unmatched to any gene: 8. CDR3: CASSLTGTSGGKETQYF. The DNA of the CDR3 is TGCGCCAGCAGCCTAACCGGGACTAGCGGGGGTAAAGAGACCCAGTACTTC.

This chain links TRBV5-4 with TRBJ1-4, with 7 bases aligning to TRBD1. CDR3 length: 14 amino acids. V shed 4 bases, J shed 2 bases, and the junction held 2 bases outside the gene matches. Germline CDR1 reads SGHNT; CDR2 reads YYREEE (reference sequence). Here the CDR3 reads CASSQGQTNEKLFF. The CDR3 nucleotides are TGTGCCAGCAGCCAGGGACAGACTAATGAAAAACTGTTTTTT. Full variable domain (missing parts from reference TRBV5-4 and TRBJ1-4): ETGVTQSPTHLIKTRGQQVTLRCSSQSGHNTVSWYQQALGQGPQFIFQYYREEENGRGNFPPRFSGLQFPNYSSELNVNALELDDSALYLCASSQGQTNEKLFFGSGTQLSVL.

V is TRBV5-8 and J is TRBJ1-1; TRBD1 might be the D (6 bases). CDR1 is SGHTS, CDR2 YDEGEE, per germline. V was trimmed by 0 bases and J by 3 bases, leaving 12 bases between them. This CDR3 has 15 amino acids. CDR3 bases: TGTGCCAGCAGCTTGGCACTCAGGGGTTACACTGAAGCTTTCTTT. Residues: CASSLALRGYTEAFF. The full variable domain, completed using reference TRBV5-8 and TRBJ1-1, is EAGVTQSPTHLIKTRGQQATLRCSPISGHTSVYWYQQALGLGLQFLLWYDEGEERNRGNFPPRFSGRQFPNYSSELNVNALELEDSALYLCASSLALRGYTEAFFGQGTRLTVV.

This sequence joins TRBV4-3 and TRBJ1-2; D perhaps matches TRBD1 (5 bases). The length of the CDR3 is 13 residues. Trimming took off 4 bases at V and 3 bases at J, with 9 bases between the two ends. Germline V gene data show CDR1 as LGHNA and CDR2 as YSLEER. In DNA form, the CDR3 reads TGCGCCAGCAGCCCATCAGGGTACTATGGCTACACCTTC. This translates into CASSPSGYYGYTF.

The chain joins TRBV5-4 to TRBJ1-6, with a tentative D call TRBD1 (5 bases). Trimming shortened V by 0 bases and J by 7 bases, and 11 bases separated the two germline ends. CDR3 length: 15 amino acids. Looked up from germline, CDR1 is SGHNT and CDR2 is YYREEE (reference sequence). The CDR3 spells CASSLGGTVNSPLHF. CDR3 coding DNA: TGTGCCAGCAGCTTGGGGGGGACGGTCAATTCACCCCTCCACTTT.

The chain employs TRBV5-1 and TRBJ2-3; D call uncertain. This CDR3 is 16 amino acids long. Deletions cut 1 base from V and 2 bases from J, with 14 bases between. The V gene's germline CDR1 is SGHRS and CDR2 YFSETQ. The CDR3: CASSLRSAEITDTQYF. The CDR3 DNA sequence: TGCGCCAGCAGCTTGCGATCGGCAGAAATCACAGATACGCAGTATTTT.

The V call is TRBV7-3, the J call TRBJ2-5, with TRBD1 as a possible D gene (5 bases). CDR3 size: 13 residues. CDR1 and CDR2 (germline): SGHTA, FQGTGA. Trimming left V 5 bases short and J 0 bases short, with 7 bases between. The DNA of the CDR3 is TGTGCCAGCAGCCCAGGGAACCAAGAGACCCAGTACTTC. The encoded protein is CASSPGNQETQYF.

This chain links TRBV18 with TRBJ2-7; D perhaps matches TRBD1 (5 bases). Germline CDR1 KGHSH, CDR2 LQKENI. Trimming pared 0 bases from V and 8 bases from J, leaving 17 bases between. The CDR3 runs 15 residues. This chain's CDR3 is CASSPPVDSPEQQYF. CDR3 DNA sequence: TGTGCCAGCTCACCACCGGTCGACAGCCCCGAACAGCAGTACTTC.

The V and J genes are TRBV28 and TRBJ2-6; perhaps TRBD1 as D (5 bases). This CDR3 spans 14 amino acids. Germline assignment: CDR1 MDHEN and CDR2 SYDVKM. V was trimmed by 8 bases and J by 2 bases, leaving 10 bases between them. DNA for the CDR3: TGTGCCAGCGGGGCGCGAGCTGGGGCCAACGTCCTGACTTTC. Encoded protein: CASGARAGANVLTF. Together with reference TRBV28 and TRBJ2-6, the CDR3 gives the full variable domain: DVKVTQSSRYLVKRTGEKVFLECVQDMDHENMFWYRQDPGLGLRLIYFSYDVKMKEKGDIPEGYSVSREKKERFSLILESASTNQTSMYLCASGARAGANVLTFGAGSRLTVL.

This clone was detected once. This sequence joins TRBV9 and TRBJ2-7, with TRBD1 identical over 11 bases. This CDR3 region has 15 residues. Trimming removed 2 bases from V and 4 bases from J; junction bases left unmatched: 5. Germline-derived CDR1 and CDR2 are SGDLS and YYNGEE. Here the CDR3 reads CASSVGGTGGYEQYF. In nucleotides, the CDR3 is TGTGCCAGCAGCGTGGGCGGGACAGGGGGGTACGAGCAGTACTTC.

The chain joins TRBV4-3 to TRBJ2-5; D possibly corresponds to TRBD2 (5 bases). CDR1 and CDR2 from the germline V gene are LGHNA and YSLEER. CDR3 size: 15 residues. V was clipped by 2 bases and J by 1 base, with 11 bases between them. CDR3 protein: CASSQNPSGQETQYF. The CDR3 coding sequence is TGCGCCAGCAGCCAAAATCCGAGCGGCCAAGAGACCCAGTACTTC.

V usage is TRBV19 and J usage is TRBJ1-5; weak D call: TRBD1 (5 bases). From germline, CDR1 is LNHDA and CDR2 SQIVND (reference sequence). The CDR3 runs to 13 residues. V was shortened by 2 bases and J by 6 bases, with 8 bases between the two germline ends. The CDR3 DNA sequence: TGTGCCAGTAGTATATGGGGGACTCAGCCCCAGCATTTT. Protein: CASSIWGTQPQHF.

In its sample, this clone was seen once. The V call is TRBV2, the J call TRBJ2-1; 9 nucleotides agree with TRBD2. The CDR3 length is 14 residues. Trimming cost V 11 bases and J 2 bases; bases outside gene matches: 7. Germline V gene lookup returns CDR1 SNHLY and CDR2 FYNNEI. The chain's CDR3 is CAGRGLAPYNEQFF. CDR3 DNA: TGTGCCGGCCGAGGACTAGCGCCCTACAATGAGCAGTTCTTC.

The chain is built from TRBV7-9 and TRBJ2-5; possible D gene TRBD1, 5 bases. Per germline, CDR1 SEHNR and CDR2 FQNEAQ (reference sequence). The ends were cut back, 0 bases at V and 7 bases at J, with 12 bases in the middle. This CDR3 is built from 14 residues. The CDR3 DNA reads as TGTGCCAGCAGCTTAGCGGCAGGGTCTGGGACCCAGTACTTC. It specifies CASSLAAGSGTQYF.

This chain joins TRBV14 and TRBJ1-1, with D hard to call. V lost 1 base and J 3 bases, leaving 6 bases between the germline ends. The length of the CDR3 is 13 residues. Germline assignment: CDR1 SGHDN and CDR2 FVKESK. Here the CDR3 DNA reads TGTGCCAGCAGCCAAGTTTTGGACACTGAAGCTTTCTTT. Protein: CASSQVLDTEAFF.

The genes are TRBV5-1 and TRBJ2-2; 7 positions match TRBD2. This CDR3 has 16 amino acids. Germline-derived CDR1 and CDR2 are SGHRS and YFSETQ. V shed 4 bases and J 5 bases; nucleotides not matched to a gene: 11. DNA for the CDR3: TGCGCCAGCAGCACGGGCTCGGCAGCGGGGACCGGGGAGCTGTTTTTT. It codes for CASSTGSAAGTGELFF.

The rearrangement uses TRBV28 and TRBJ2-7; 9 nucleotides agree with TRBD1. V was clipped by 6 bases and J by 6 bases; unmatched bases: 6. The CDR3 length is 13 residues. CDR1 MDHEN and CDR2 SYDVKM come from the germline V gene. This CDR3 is CASSSGQGPEQYF. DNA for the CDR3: TGTGCCAGCAGCTCGGGACAGGGTCCCGAGCAGTACTTC.

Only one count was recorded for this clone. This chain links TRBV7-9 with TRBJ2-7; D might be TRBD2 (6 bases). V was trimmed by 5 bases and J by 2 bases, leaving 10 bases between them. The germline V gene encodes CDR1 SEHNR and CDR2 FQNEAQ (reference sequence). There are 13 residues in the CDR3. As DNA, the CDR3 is TGTGCCAGCAGCCGGGAGTCTCCCTACGAGCAGTACTTC. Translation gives CASSRESPYEQYF.

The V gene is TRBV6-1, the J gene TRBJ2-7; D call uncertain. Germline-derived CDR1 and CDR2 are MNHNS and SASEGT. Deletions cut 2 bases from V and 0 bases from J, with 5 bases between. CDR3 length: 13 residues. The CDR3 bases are TGTGCCAGCAGTGAAAACAACTCCTACGAGCAGTACTTC. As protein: CASSENNSYEQYF.

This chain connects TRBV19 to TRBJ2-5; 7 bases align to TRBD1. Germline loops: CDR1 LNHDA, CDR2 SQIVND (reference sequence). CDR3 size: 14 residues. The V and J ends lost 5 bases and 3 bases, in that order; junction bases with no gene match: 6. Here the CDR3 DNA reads TGTGCCAGTAGTCCTAGGACAGGCAAAGAGACCCAGTACTTC. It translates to CASSPRTGKETQYF.

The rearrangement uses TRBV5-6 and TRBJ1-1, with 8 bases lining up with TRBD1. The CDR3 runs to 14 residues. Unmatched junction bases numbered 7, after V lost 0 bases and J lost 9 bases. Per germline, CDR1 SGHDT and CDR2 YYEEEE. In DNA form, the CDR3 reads TGTGCCAGCAGCTTGGTGGACAGGGACGGCAAAGCTTTCTTT. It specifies CASSLVDRDGKAFF.